This T cell receptor (beta chain) came from a study of T-cell reconstitution after alpha-beta-depleted transplantation in children. Whole-study findings and limits: Among T cells one year after transplant, newly produced cells accounted for most counts and diversity. As was reported, about two months after transplant, alpha-beta T cells came from several hundred expanded graft clones.

This clonotype was detected ten times or more. The target antigen is unknown. As it was prepared, the TCRbeta library received unique molecular identifiers. TCRdb passed the PCR reads through MiXCR, listing each CDR3 protein once. The table lists under 400,000 distinct CDR3 sequences, around 25% of them singletons. V trimming: 5 bases; J trimming: 1 base; junction bases outside the gene matches: 1. CDR3 length: 15 amino acids. The V call is TRBV12-3 or TRBV12-4, the J call TRBJ2-1; 11 bases are shared with TRBD2. The sample in question was PBMCs, mostly from graft donor cells, obtained 180 days after TCRalphabeta/CD19-depleted stem cell transplant. The sequence was collected from a male patient younger than 18 who had a stem cell transplant for acute lymphoblastic leukemia, so the T cells may come from the graft donor. This CDR3 reads CASSPSGRSYNEQFF. The CDR3, as DNA: TGTGCCAGCAGTCCTAGCGGGAGGTCCTACAATGAGCAGTTCTTC.